These 8 T cell receptor beta chains were sequenced from one sample in a study of human T cells and chemical hapten exposure. TCRdb itself ran the RACE reads through MiXCR, one entry per CDR3 protein. The sample holds about 110,000 distinct CDR3 sequences, roughly 9% seen once. Time point reported: patch test 2, 6 weeks after DPC sensitization. Specified treatment: therapeutic diphenylcyclopropenone sensitization with weekly scalp DPC. Sequenced here: whole blood, sampled in connection with sensitization to the hapten diphenylcyclopropenone (DPC). All receptors derive from a woman aged 35 to 49 with alopecia areata. Some clones in this sample may be carry-over from other donors' samples.

This clonotype was counted many times. The chain combines TRBV5-1 with TRBJ2-5; tentative D call: TRBD1 (6 bases). The CDR3 covers 15 residues. Per germline, CDR1 SGHRS and CDR2 YFSETQ. Trimming cost V 4 bases and J 4 bases, with 17 bases left between them. Here the CDR3 DNA reads TGCGCCAGCAGCCCCGGACAGACCTCCGGAGAGACCCAGTACTTC. This translates into CASSPGQTSGETQYF.

The chain is built from TRBV12-3 or TRBV12-4 and TRBJ2-7, with D perhaps TRBD1 or TRBD2 (5 bases each). Trimming left V 2 bases short and J 2 bases short, with 22 bases between. This CDR3 spans 18 amino acids. CDR3 sequence: CASSLIVWDARRPYEQYF. In DNA, the CDR3 is TGTGCCAGCAGTTTAATCGTCTGGGACGCCCGAAGACCCTACGAGCAGTACTTC.

This clonotype occurred a few times. V and J are TRBV4-3 and TRBJ1-2; weak D call: TRBD1 (6 bases). Trimming stripped 3 bases from V and 4 bases from J, with 12 bases between. Germline assignment: CDR1 LGHNA and CDR2 YSLEER. The length of the CDR3 is 14 residues. CDR3 sequence reads: CASSHGQLFYGYTF. Here the CDR3 DNA reads TGCGCCAGCAGCCATGGACAGTTGTTCTATGGCTACACCTTC.

This clonotype was found a few times. The chain links TRBV28 to TRBJ1-6, with a possible D match to TRBD1 (6 bases). The CDR3 is made up of 12 amino acids. V lost 5 bases to trimming and J lost 10 bases, with 9 bases between them. The germline gives CDR1 MDHEN, CDR2 SYDVKM. Here the CDR3 DNA reads TGTGCCAGCAGTGCAGGGGTGTCACCCCTCCACTTT. Protein: CASSAGVSPLHF. The full variable domain, in which reference TRBV28 and TRBJ1-6 provide the parts outside the CDR3, is DVKVTQSSRYLVKRTGEKVFLECVQDMDHENMFWYRQDPGLGLRLIYFSYDVKMKEKGDIPEGYSVSREKKERFSLILESASTNQTSMYLCASSAGVSPLHFGNGTRLTVT.

J is TRBJ1-1 and V is TRBV9; the D gene is possibly TRBD1 (5 bases). With 0 bases removed from V and 5 bases from J, the gap between germline ends came to 14 bases. The CDR3 is made up of 15 amino acids. From germline, CDR1 is SGDLS and CDR2 YYNGEE. CDR3 DNA: TGTGCCAGCAGCGTAGTAACGGGCCGGGGGACTGAAGCTTTCTTT. It is translated as CASSVVTGRGTEAFF.

This clonotype came up many times. The chain uses TRBV11-2 and TRBJ2-3, with 10 bases matching TRBD1. CDR1 and CDR2 (germline): SGHAT, FQNNGV. The V gene end was trimmed by 1 base and the J gene end by 3 bases; junction bases not matched to a gene: 7. The CDR3 covers 17 residues. The CDR3 loop reads CASSLGSGTGVTDTQYF. The CDR3 nucleotides are TGTGCCAGCAGCTTAGGGTCTGGGACAGGGGTGACAGATACGCAGTATTTT.

This clonotype turned up a few times. The chain links TRBV10-3 to TRBJ2-3, with D tentatively TRBD1 (6 bases). The CDR3 is 14 residues long. The germline CDR1 and CDR2 sequences are ENHRY and SYGVKD. Trimming took off 4 bases at V and 0 bases at J, with 8 bases between the two ends. The CDR3 DNA follows: TGTGCCATCAGTGGGACAGCCAGCACAGATACGCAGTATTTT. Translating gives CAISGTASTDTQYF.

This clonotype was detected only a few times. This chain joins TRBV7-9 and TRBJ2-5, with D uncertain. The V end was cut by 0 bases, the J end by 3 bases, with 17 bases between. CDR1 SEHNR and CDR2 FQNEAQ come from the germline V gene (reference sequence). The CDR3 consists of 17 residues. The DNA for the CDR3 is TGTGCCAGCAGCTTAGCAAGGACGGGCGCTGGTGAAGAGACCCAGTACTTC. Amino acids: CASSLARTGAGEETQYF.